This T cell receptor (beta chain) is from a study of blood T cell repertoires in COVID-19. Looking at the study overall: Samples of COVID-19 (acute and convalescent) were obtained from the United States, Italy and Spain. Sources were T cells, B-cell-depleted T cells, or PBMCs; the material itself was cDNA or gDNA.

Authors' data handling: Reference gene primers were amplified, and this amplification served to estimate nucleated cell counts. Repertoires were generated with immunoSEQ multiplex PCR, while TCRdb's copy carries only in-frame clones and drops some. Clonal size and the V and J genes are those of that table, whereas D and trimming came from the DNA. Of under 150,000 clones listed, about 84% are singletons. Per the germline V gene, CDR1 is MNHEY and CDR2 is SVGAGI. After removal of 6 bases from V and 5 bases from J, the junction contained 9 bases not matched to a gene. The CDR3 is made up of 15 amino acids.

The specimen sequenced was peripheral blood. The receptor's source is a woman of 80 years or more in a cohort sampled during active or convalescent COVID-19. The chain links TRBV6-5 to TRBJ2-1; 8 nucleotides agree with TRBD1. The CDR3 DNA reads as TGTGCCAGCAGCCGGGACAGGCTACCAAACAATGAGCAGTTCTTC. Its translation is CASSRDRLPNNEQFF.